What follows are 6 T cell receptor beta chains derived from one specimen sequenced in a study of spatial heterogeneity in lung cancer. The time point is: sample taken at primary tumor resection. Whole RNA, isolated from tumor, nontumor lung or frozen PBMC, was sequenced without prior sorting. TCRdb recomputed calls from the 5' RACE reads with MiXCR, one row per CDR3 protein. The data contain about 18,000 distinct CDR3 sequences, 15% to 20% of them singletons. The sequences come from PBMCs, collected at surgery. The receptor source for this set is a male donor with early-stage non-small cell lung cancer.

This clonotype was observed many times. The chain joins TRBV7-3 to TRBJ2-2; D is perhaps TRBD2 (5 bases). This CDR3 comprises 13 residues. Trimming shortened V by 6 bases and J by 6 bases, and 11 bases separated the two germline ends. In germline, CDR1 is SGHTA, CDR2 FQGTGA. This CDR3 is CASRWESSGELFF. CDR3 coding DNA: TGTGCCAGCAGATGGGAGTCTTCCGGGGAGCTGTTTTTT.

V usage is TRBV7-8 and J usage is TRBJ2-2, with D possibly being TRBD1 (5 bases). CDR3 length: 16 amino acids. V gave up 5 bases and J gave up 0 bases, with 13 bases separating them. CDR1 is SGHVS, CDR2 FQNEAQ, per germline. The CDR3 DNA follows: TGTGCCAGCAGCCAAGATACAGGCGCGAACACCGGGGAGCTGTTTTTT. Its translation is CASSQDTGANTGELFF.

The chain employs TRBV30 and TRBJ2-2; tentative D call: TRBD2 (6 bases). CDR1 is GTSNPN, CDR2 SVGIG, per germline (reference sequence). Deletions cut 2 bases from V and 4 bases from J, with 17 bases between. The CDR3 has 16 residues. CDR3 in amino acids: CAWSSGTVLFTGELFF. CDR3 coding DNA: TGTGCCTGGAGTTCCGGGACTGTTCTCTTCACCGGGGAGCTGTTTTTT.

This clonotype is judged medium-sized. In DNA, the CDR3 is TGTGCCAGCAGTTTTCTGGGCAACTACGAGCAGTACTTC. This encodes CASSFLGNYEQYF. The J gene is TRBJ2-7, the V gene TRBV28, with unresolved D. This CDR3 is built from 13 residues. Germline CDR1 MDHEN, CDR2 SYDVKM. V shed 3 bases and J shed 3 bases, with 9 bases lying between them.

This clonotype is labeled as medium-sized. One end of the junction does not line up with germline, which may come from a read error. This chain uses TRBV6-1 with TRBJ1-1; TRBD1 matches 7 bases. Germline V gene lookup returns CDR1 MNHNS and CDR2 SASEGT. This CDR3 contains 14 residues. CDR3 coding DNA: TGTGCCAGCAGAGAAGGGGGCTGGAACACTGAAGCTTTCTTT. It codes for CASREGGWNTEAFF.

In this sample, this clonotype turned up many times. The J gene is TRBJ1-1, the V gene TRBV11-1; D is possibly TRBD1 (6 bases). CDR3 length: 15 amino acids. Germline V CDR1 and CDR2: SGHAT, FQDESV (reference sequence). V gave up 5 bases and J gave up 0 bases, with 13 bases separating them. CDR3 residues: CASSLGQNVNTEAFF. DNA of the CDR3: TGTGCCAGCAGCCTAGGACAGAATGTGAACACTGAAGCTTTCTTT.